One sample yielded the 32 T cell receptor beta chains listed below, sequenced in a study of beta chain features in type 1 diabetes (dated by TCRdb to 2017 to 2018). Libraries were built with the immunoSEQ multiplex PCR assay. The entire amount of isolated RNA was reverse transcribed using the High Capacity cDNA Reverse Transcription Kit, so the sequenced TCRB transcripts were expressed ones. TCRdb took this table from immuneACCESS and kept in-frame rearrangements with V and J called. Such tables lack part of the clones; where checked against another copy, unresolved V genes explain under half of the gap, and the rest is unexplained. This sample lists 300,000 to 350,000 clones; roughly 8% were detected once. Clones ranked in the top ten supply 0.44% of the sample. Sequenced material: central memory CD4+ T cells from blood. These receptor sequences come from a woman aged 18-30 years in good health.

The sample holds many counts of this clone. This chain uses TRBV25-1 with TRBJ2-1; 10 bases map to TRBD1. The germline V gene has CDR1 MGHDK and CDR2 SYGVNS. V lost 4 bases to trimming and J lost 6 bases; unmatched junction nucleotides: 9. This CDR3 region has 16 residues. CDR3 sequence reads: CASSALGQGRGNEQFF. CDR3 DNA: TGTGCCAGCAGTGCCTTGGGACAGGGGAGGGGCAATGAGCAGTTCTTC.

This clone has at least ten counts. The chain uses TRBV6-5 and TRBJ2-1; no firm D call. The CDR3 contains 14 residues. V dropped 6 bases and J dropped 5 bases, with 14 bases sitting between them. Germline V lookup: CDR1 MNHEY, CDR2 SVGAGI. This chain's CDR3 is CASRTTQGNNEQFF. In DNA form, the CDR3 reads TGTGCCAGCAGGACGACCCAAGGGAACAATGAGCAGTTCTTC.

This clone appeared a few times. V gene TRBV29-1 combines with J gene TRBJ2-2; D remains ambiguous. The CDR3 loop spans 13 amino acids. V was shortened by 4 bases and J by 0 bases, with 6 bases between the two germline ends. Germline V CDR1 and CDR2: SQVTM, ANQGSEA. CDR3 DNA sequence: TGCAGCGTTGTCGGTTCGAACACCGGGGAGCTGTTTTTT. As protein: CSVVGSNTGELFF.

The chain has TRBV28 and TRBJ1-2; D uncertain. Germline CDR1 and CDR2: MDHEN and SYDVKM. This CDR3 has 13 amino acids. With 4 bases removed from V and 7 bases from J, the gap between germline ends came to 13 bases. This chain's CDR3 is CASSSLLGSGYTF. The CDR3 bases are TGTGCCAGCAGTTCCCTTTTGGGGTCTGGCTACACCTTC.

The rearrangement links TRBV7-2 to TRBJ1-2; D gene ambiguous. The V end was cut by 2 bases, the J end by 0 bases, with 13 bases between. The V gene's germline CDR1 is SGHTA and CDR2 FQGNSA. The CDR3 runs 16 residues. The CDR3 spells CASSLSRVVSNYGYTF. As DNA, the CDR3 is TGTGCCAGCAGCTTATCAAGGGTGGTTTCTAACTATGGCTACACCTTC. The entire variable domain, with the rest obtained from reference TRBV7-2 and TRBJ1-2, is as follows: GAGVSQSPSNKVTEKGKDVELRCDPISGHTALYWYRQSLGQGLEFLIYFQGNSAPDKSGLPSDRFSAERTGGSVSTLTIQRTQQEDSAVYLCASSLSRVVSNYGYTFGSGTRLTVV.

This clone has just a few counts. The chain couples TRBV7-9 to TRBJ1-3; D may be TRBD1 (6 bases). The CDR3 totals 13 residues. V lost 5 bases and J lost 6, with 11 bases in between. Germline V gene lookup returns CDR1 SEHNR and CDR2 FQNEAQ (reference sequence). The CDR3 region has the DNA TGTGCCAGCAGCCTGGGACACCAAAACACCATATATTTT. Amino acids: CASSLGHQNTIYF.

The chain uses TRBV7-6 and TRBJ2-1; 7 bases map to TRBD2. The CDR3 covers 15 residues. The V gene end was trimmed by 2 bases and the J gene end by 6 bases; junction bases not matched to a gene: 7. Germline V gene lookup returns CDR1 SGHVS and CDR2 FNYEAQ. CDR3 residues: CASSLTAGYLNEQFF. The CDR3 DNA sequence: TGTGCCAGCAGCTTAACAGCGGGATATCTCAATGAGCAGTTCTTC.

This clone was detected a few times. V is TRBV7-2 and J is TRBJ1-1; D gene uncertain. The ends were cut back, 5 bases at V and 0 bases at J, with 7 bases in the middle. The germline gives CDR1 SGHTA, CDR2 FQGNSA. This CDR3 spans 13 amino acids. The CDR3 spells CASSPFMNTEAFF. Written as DNA, the CDR3 is TGTGCCAGCAGCCCGTTTATGAACACTGAAGCTTTCTTT.

The chain uses TRBV5-6 and TRBJ2-7; D is perhaps TRBD1 or TRBD2 (5 bases each). The germline V and J ends were trimmed by 4 bases and 5 bases, with 22 bases remaining between them. CDR1 SGHDT and CDR2 YYEEEE come from the germline V gene. This CDR3 region has 16 residues. The CDR3 spells CASSPSTGTFGNEQYF. Here the CDR3 DNA reads TGTGCCAGCAGCCCGTCCACCGGGACCTTCGGTAACGAGCAGTACTTC.

This clone was counted a few times. The rearrangement links TRBV4-2 to TRBJ1-5, with D uncertain. V lost 1 base, J lost 7 bases, and 8 bases lay in between. Germline values: CDR1 LGHNA, CDR2 YNFKEQ. This CDR3 has 13 residues. The CDR3 nucleotides are TGTGCCAGCAGCCAAGGCCAAGAGCAGCCCCAGCATTTT. Translation: CASSQGQEQPQHF.

This clone was seen ten or more times. The chain employs TRBV28 and TRBJ2-1; D is uncertain. Germline V lookup: CDR1 MDHEN, CDR2 SYDVKM. V was pared by 7 bases and J by 5 bases, with 6 bases between. This CDR3 spans 11 amino acids. CDR3 region: CASTRNNEQFF. The DNA of the CDR3 is TGTGCCAGCACTAGGAACAATGAGCAGTTCTTC. The full variable domain, rest sourced from reference TRBV28 and TRBJ2-1, is DVKVTQSSRYLVKRTGEKVFLECVQDMDHENMFWYRQDPGLGLRLIYFSYDVKMKEKGDIPEGYSVSREKKERFSLILESASTNQTSMYLCASTRNNEQFFGPGTRLTVL.

The chain links TRBV18 to TRBJ2-7, with 9 bases lining up with TRBD1. The germline V gene encodes CDR1 KGHSH and CDR2 LQKENI. The CDR3 has 14 amino acids. V shed 1 base, J shed 6 bases, and the junction held 4 bases outside the gene matches. As DNA, the CDR3 is TGTGCCAGCTCACCACTGGGACAGGGAGCCGAGCAGTACTTC. Residues: CASSPLGQGAEQYF.

This clone was counted between two and nine times. The V call is TRBV15, the J call TRBJ2-1; 9 bases fit TRBD2. The V segment lost 1 base and the J segment 4 bases; nucleotides outside the gene matches: 5. Germline V gene data show CDR1 as LNHNV and CDR2 as YYDKDF (reference sequence). This CDR3 is built from 16 residues. The CDR3 DNA reads as TGTGCCACCAGCAGAGGAAATAGCGGGAGATACAATGAGCAGTTCTTC. Residues: CATSRGNSGRYNEQFF. Looking up the rest from reference TRBV15 and TRBJ2-1 gives the full variable domain: DAMVIQNPRYQVTQFGKPVTLSCSQTLNHNVMYWYQQKSSQAPKLLFHYYDKDFNNEADTPDNFQSRRPNTSFCFLDIRSPGLGDTAMYLCATSRGNSGRYNEQFFGPGTRLTVL.

The chain carries TRBV7-2 and TRBJ2-3, with 11 bases fitting TRBD2. Losses at the gene ends were 4 bases for V and 4 bases for J; bases not matched to a gene: 7. Per the germline V gene, CDR1 is SGHTA and CDR2 is FQGNSA. The CDR3 totals 16 residues. DNA of the CDR3: TGTGCCAGCAGCTGGTTAGCGGGAGGGCCGGCAGATACGCAGTATTTT. It translates to CASSWLAGGPADTQYF.

The sample holds a few counts of this clone. This chain joins TRBV6-6 and TRBJ1-4; perhaps TRBD1 as D (6 bases). V was clipped by 5 bases and J by 1 base, with 14 bases between them. Germline CDR1 reads MNHNY; CDR2 reads SVGAGI (reference sequence). CDR3 size: 16 residues. The DNA of the CDR3 is TGTGCCAGCAGTACCGGGTCAGGGGTAACTAATGAAAAACTGTTTTTT. Residues: CASSTGSGVTNEKLFF.

The chain carries TRBV4-3 and TRBJ2-6; a weak D match, TRBD1 (6 bases). V was cut by 4 bases and J by 0 bases, with 19 bases left in between. The CDR3 length is 19 residues. In germline, CDR1 is LGHNA, CDR2 YSLEER. The CDR3 nucleotides read TGCGCCAGCAGCCCCTCCCCGAACAGGGCTGTCTCTGGGGCCAACGTCCTGACTTTC. Translating it yields CASSPSPNRAVSGANVLTF.

This clone was counted a few times. The genes are TRBV7-3 and TRBJ2-3; D not resolved. Between the trimmed V and J ends, which lost 4 bases and 3 bases, there was a span of 8 bases. Germline V gives CDR1 SGHTA, CDR2 FQGTGA. The CDR3 runs 13 residues. CDR3 residues: CASSSWMTDTQYF. As DNA, the CDR3 is TGTGCCAGCAGCTCCTGGATGACAGATACGCAGTATTTT.

This clone came up a few times. The chain combines TRBV10-3 with TRBJ2-5; 12 nucleotides line up with TRBD1. CDR1 and CDR2 from the germline V gene are ENHRY and SYGVKD. The junction had 5 bases not matched to a gene; V was cut back by 2 bases and J by 4 bases. There are 16 residues in the CDR3. The CDR3 DNA reads as TGTGCCATCAGTGAGACCGGGACAGGGGGCGCAGAGACCCAGTACTTC. It specifies CAISETGTGGAETQYF.

Concerning this clone itself: This probably arose from a read error, given a far larger clone one base away. The V gene is TRBV7-7, the J gene TRBJ1-3, with 7 positions matching TRBD1. The germline V gene has CDR1 SSHAT and CDR2 FNYEAQ (reference sequence). This CDR3 is built from 15 residues. The CDR3 DNA reads TGTGCTAGCAGCTCGGGACAGAGCTCTGGAAACACCATATATTTT. It encodes CASSSGQSSGNTIYF.

The chain is built from TRBV9 and TRBJ2-1, with D hard to call. V lost 3 bases to trimming and J lost 4 bases, with 8 bases between them. Per the germline V gene, CDR1 is SGDLS and CDR2 is YYNGEE. This CDR3 comprises 13 residues. CDR3 sequence reads: CASSASLYNEQFF. Written as DNA, the CDR3 is TGTGCCAGCAGCGCCTCCCTTTACAATGAGCAGTTCTTC.

This clone was seen more than once but under ten times. This chain links TRBV14 with TRBJ2-7, with D perhaps matching TRBD1 (6 bases). This CDR3 contains 14 residues. Germline lookup yields CDR1 SGHDN and CDR2 FVKESK. V lost 4 bases and J 6 bases, leaving 16 bases between the germline ends. The CDR3 nucleotides are TGTGCCAGCAGCCGACAGCTTACGGACAGCGAGCAGTACTTC. Translation: CASSRQLTDSEQYF.

This clone was recorded a few times. V is TRBV6-6 and J is TRBJ2-7; tentative D call: TRBD2 (5 bases). CDR1 and CDR2 from the germline V gene are MNHNY and SVGAGI (reference sequence). CDR3 length: 14 residues. Trimming removed 5 bases at V and 3 bases at J, with 14 bases between. CDR3 region: CASSVRRADYEQYF. In DNA, the CDR3 is TGTGCCAGCAGTGTTCGGCGGGCAGACTACGAGCAGTACTTC.

This clone turned up a few times. The V and J genes are TRBV29-1 and TRBJ2-1; D gene uncertain. CDR1 is SQVTM and CDR2 is ANQGSEA in the germline V gene. The CDR3 length is 14 residues. V lost 4 bases and J lost 0, with 10 bases in between. The CDR3 region is CSVVRLSSYNEQFF. The CDR3 nucleotides read TGCAGCGTTGTTAGGTTGAGCTCCTACAATGAGCAGTTCTTC.

The chain combines TRBV10-3 with TRBJ2-7, with TRBD1 as a possible D gene (5 bases). V was trimmed by 3 bases and J by 3 bases, leaving 18 bases between them. This CDR3 has 16 amino acids. Germline V gene sequence: CDR1 ENHRY, CDR2 SYGVKD. CDR3 sequence: CAISDPHQGVDYEQYF. DNA of the CDR3: TGTGCCATCAGTGATCCCCATCAGGGCGTCGACTACGAGCAGTACTTC.

This clone was recorded a few times. Its ends do not fully match the called genes, so a read error is possible. This chain uses TRBV10-3 with TRBJ1-1; D is ambiguous. The CDR3 loop spans 14 amino acids. Germline CDR1 is ENHRY and CDR2 is SYGVKD. The CDR3 DNA follows: TGTGCCGTGAGCCCCTTAGGGTCGAACGCTGAAGCTTTCTTT. Translating it yields CAVSPLGSNAEAFF.

This clone was detected only a few times. Other DNA sequences from this sample encode an identical CDR3 as well. The V call is TRBV7-8, the J call TRBJ1-2; 11 positions agree with TRBD1. The CDR3 runs 15 residues. The junction had 3 bases not matched to a gene; V was cut back by 4 bases and J by 2 bases. Germline V CDR1 and CDR2: SGHVS, FQNEAQ. The CDR3 nucleotides read TGTGCCAGCAGCTCGGGACAGGGGGTCAACTATGGCTACACCTTC. Its protein is CASSSGQGVNYGYTF.

J is TRBJ1-1 and V is TRBV29-1; D remains unclear. The V gene's germline CDR1 is SQVTM and CDR2 ANQGSEA. The CDR3 spans 13 residues. V lost 5 bases and J 4 bases, leaving 14 bases between the germline ends. The CDR3 loop is CSVLVVSGTEAFF. The CDR3 DNA reads as TGCAGCGTTTTAGTCGTAAGTGGCACTGAAGCTTTCTTT.

Concerning this clone: Other DNA sequences of this sample code for an identical CDR3. The V gene is TRBV7-2, the J gene TRBJ2-7; 10 bases line up with TRBD2. The CDR3 has 15 amino acids. Germline V gene sequence: CDR1 SGHTA, CDR2 FQGNSA. V trimming: 5 bases; J trimming: 0 bases; junction bases outside the gene matches: 4. The chain's CDR3 is CASSPVAGGSYEQYF. In DNA, the CDR3 is TGTGCCAGCAGCCCGGTAGCGGGAGGCTCCTACGAGCAGTACTTC.

The chain has TRBV27 and TRBJ1-2, with D tentatively TRBD1 (5 bases). Trimming removed 5 bases at V and 0 bases at J, with 13 bases between. Germline V gives CDR1 MNHEY, CDR2 SMNVEV (reference sequence). The CDR3 covers 15 residues. CDR3: CASSGRQTANYGYTF. In DNA, the CDR3 is TGTGCCAGCAGTGGGAGGCAGACAGCTAACTATGGCTACACCTTC.

This clone has more than one count but fewer than ten. J is TRBJ2-3 and V is TRBV5-1, with 10 bases lining up with TRBD2. Losses at the gene ends were 6 bases for V and 0 bases for J; bases not matched to a gene: 13. This CDR3 contains 18 residues. Germline V gene lookup returns CDR1 SGHRS and CDR2 YFSETQ. The CDR3 coding sequence is TGCGCCAGCAAGGGTAGCGGGAGGTCTCCTACTAGCACAGATACGCAGTATTTT. This sequence encodes CASKGSGRSPTSTDTQYF.

In its sample, this clone was seen a few times. This rearrangement joins TRBV28 to TRBJ2-6; D is perhaps TRBD1 or TRBD2 (5 bases each). With 2 bases removed from V and 0 bases from J, the gap between germline ends came to 14 bases. Looked up from germline, CDR1 is MDHEN and CDR2 is SYDVKM. CDR3 size: 18 residues. The CDR3 reads CASSLGGDLSSGANVLTF. CDR3 DNA sequence: TGTGCCAGCAGTTTAGGGGGAGATCTAAGCTCTGGGGCCAACGTCCTGACTTTC.

The gene calls are TRBV20-1 and TRBJ1-1, with a possible D match to TRBD1 (5 bases). Germline CDR1 reads DFQATT; CDR2 reads SNEGSKA (reference sequence). V lost 1 base and J lost 10, with 10 bases in between. The CDR3 sequence is 11 residues long. The CDR3 loop reads CSARVGRGAFF. The CDR3 DNA reads TGCAGTGCTAGAGTGGGACGCGGAGCTTTCTTT.